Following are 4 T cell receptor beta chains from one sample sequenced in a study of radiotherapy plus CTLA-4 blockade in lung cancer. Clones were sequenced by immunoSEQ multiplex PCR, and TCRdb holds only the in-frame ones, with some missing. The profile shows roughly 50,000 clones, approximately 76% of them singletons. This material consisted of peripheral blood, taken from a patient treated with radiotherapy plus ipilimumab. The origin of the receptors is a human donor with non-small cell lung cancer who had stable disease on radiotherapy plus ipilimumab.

The CDR3 DNA reads TGTGCCAGCAGCCTACTCGGACAGGAAGAGACCCAGTACTTC. Protein product: CASSLLGQEETQYF. The chain employs TRBV28 and TRBJ2-5; 7 nucleotides agree with TRBD1. Losses at the gene ends were 6 bases for V and 3 bases for J; bases not matched to a gene: 7. Germline V gives CDR1 MDHEN, CDR2 SYDVKM. This CDR3 is built from 14 residues. The whole variable domain, remainder taken from reference TRBV28 and TRBJ2-5, is DVKVTQSSRYLVKRTGEKVFLECVQDMDHENMFWYRQDPGLGLRLIYFSYDVKMKEKGDIPEGYSVSREKKERFSLILESASTNQTSMYLCASSLLGQEETQYFGPGTRLLVL.

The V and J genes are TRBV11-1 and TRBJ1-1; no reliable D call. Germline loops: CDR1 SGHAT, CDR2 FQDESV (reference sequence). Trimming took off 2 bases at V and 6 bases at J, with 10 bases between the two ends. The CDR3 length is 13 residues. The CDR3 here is CASSLYVVAEAFF. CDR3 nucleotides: TGTGCCAGCAGCTTATATGTAGTCGCTGAAGCTTTCTTT.

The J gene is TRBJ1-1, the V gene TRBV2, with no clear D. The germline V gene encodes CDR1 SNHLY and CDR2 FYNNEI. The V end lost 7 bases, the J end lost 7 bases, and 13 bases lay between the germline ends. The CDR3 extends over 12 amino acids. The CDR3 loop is CASNQLNSEAFF. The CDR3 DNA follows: TGTGCCAGCAATCAGCTAAATAGTGAAGCTTTCTTT.

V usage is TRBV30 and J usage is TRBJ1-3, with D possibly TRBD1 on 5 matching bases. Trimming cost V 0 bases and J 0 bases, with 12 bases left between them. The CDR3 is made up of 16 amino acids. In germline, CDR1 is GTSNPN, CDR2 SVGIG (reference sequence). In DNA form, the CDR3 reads TGTGCCTGGAGTGTAGGGGTCTCGAGCTCTGGAAACACCATATATTTT. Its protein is CAWSVGVSSSGNTIYF.